The rows below give T cell receptor beta chains drawn from one sample of a study of blood T cell repertoires in COVID-19. The assay was immunoSEQ multiplex PCR, and TCRdb's table has in-frame clones only and misses some. Of 200,000 to 250,000 clones in the sample, roughly 85% were seen once. Input material: peripheral blood. The source is a woman between 18 and 29 years old who had recovered from COVID-19. Each CDR3 is given with its conserved first and last residue. Each record gives: V gene, CDR3 length, J gene, CDR3 protein.

>TRBV7-8|14|TRBJ1-1
CASSLEVGDTEAFF
>TRBV27|13|TRBJ1-1
CASNGQTNTEAFF
>TRBV18|14|TRBJ1-5
CASRQDRVNQPQHF
>TRBV11-2|16|TRBJ2-1
CASSLDRGSLYNEQFF
>TRBV28|11|TRBJ2-1
CASSYRNEQFF
>TRBV4-1|19|TRBJ1-3
CASSQDLGTLDVSGNTIYF
>TRBV2|13|TRBJ1-2
CASSGQNLYGYTF
>TRBV5-1|14|TRBJ1-2
CASSFVGTGHGYTF
>TRBV13|15|TRBJ1-2
CASSSISGEQHGYTF
>TRBV4-3|17|TRBJ2-2
CASSQDPGLAGLGELFF
>TRBV5-1|15|TRBJ2-7
CASSLAWGPSYEQYF
>TRBV19|17|TRBJ1-6
CASKEGGTFAYNSPLHF
>TRBV7-3|13|TRBJ1-4
CASSSGANEKLFF